The 27 T cell receptor beta chains given below trace back to one sample, sequenced in a study of blood T cell repertoires in COVID-19. Sequencing was performed with immunoSEQ multiplex PCR; in TCRdb, only in-frame clones are kept and a portion is missing. The sample lists about 200,000 clones; about 76% were seen once. Sequencing input: PBMCs or T cells enriched from blood (not recorded which). The receptors here all came from a woman aged 45-59 years with acute COVID-19.

This clone was observed a handful of times. This chain uses TRBV5-5 with TRBJ2-7; tentative D call: TRBD1 (5 bases). The V end was cut by 4 bases, the J end by 5 bases, with 25 bases between. The CDR3 length is 17 residues. In germline, CDR1 is SGHKS, CDR2 YYEKEE (reference sequence). The CDR3 spells CASSGQGKIDGSHEQYF. The CDR3 nucleotides read TGTGCCAGCAGCGGCCAGGGTAAAATCGATGGATCCCACGAGCAGTACTTC.

This clone was detected only a few times. The chain couples TRBV12-3 or TRBV12-4 to TRBJ1-5; D unresolved. This CDR3 has 13 residues. The germline V and J ends were trimmed by 6 bases and 6 bases, with 12 bases remaining between them. In DNA, the CDR3 is TGTGCCAGCAGGTCAGGTTACGCTCAGCCCCAGCATTTT. Translation: CASRSGYAQPQHF.

The genes are TRBV16 and TRBJ2-7; 9 nucleotides match TRBD1. Germline V gene data show CDR1 as KGHSY and CDR2 as FQNENV. This CDR3 region has 13 residues. Germline trimming cut 4 bases from V and 6 bases from J; bases unmatched to any gene: 4. In DNA form, the CDR3 reads TGTGCCAGCAGCCCCGACAGGGGGTCCGAGCAGTACTTC. Translation: CASSPDRGSEQYF.

In this sample, this clone turned up once. The gene calls are TRBV6-4 and TRBJ2-7; D may be TRBD1 (6 bases). The germline V and J ends were trimmed by 2 bases and 4 bases, with 21 bases remaining between them. This CDR3 has 17 residues. Germline V gives CDR1 MRHNA, CDR2 SNTAGT. DNA for the CDR3: TGTGCCAGCAGTGACGGACCGTGGACAGAGTCGAGTTACGAGCAGTACTTC. Encoded protein: CASSDGPWTESSYEQYF.

This sequence joins TRBV5-8 and TRBJ1-5; no firm D call. CDR1 is SGHTS, CDR2 YDEGEE, per germline. V was shortened by 4 bases and J by 7 bases, with 9 bases between the two germline ends. The CDR3 length is 12 residues. The chain's CDR3 is CASSPGSQPQHF. In DNA form, the CDR3 reads TGTGCCAGCAGCCCAGGAAGCCAGCCCCAGCATTTT.

This chain uses TRBV4-3 with TRBJ2-1, with 9 bases aligning to TRBD2. V lost 1 base and J lost 8; bases outside the gene matches: 9. The CDR3 consists of 16 residues. The germline gives CDR1 LGHNA, CDR2 YSLEER. CDR3 loop: CASSQGFSGSSHEQFF. The CDR3 region has the DNA TGCGCCAGCAGCCAAGGTTTTAGCGGGAGTAGTCATGAGCAGTTCTTC.

This clone was seen just once. V is TRBV21-1 and J is TRBJ2-7; no check of the table's D call, TRBD1, against the DNA was made. TRBV21-1 is a pseudogene. The CDR3 is made up of 13 amino acids. The CDR3 is CASSPFRHYEQYF. The CDR3, as DNA: TGTGCCAGCAGCCCCTTCCGACACTACGAGCAGTACTTC.

CDR3 DNA: TGCAGTGCTAGTGGACTAGTATTAGATACGCAGTATTTT. It specifies CSASGLVLDTQYF. The chain has TRBV20-1 and TRBJ2-3, with TRBD2 matching over 7 bases. This CDR3 is 13 amino acids long. Trimming removed 3 bases from V and 5 bases from J; junction bases left unmatched: 5. CDR1 DFQATT and CDR2 SNEGSKA come from the germline V gene (reference sequence).

The V gene is TRBV6-5, the J gene TRBJ1-5; D is ambiguous. V lost 7 bases to trimming and J lost 6 bases, with 16 bases between them. The CDR3 is made up of 14 amino acids. Per germline, CDR1 MNHEY and CDR2 SVGAGI. The CDR3 is CASISPFGSQPQHF. The CDR3 nucleotides are TGTGCCAGCATCTCTCCGTTTGGGAGTCAGCCCCAGCATTTT.

The chain employs TRBV6-2 or TRBV6-3 and TRBJ1-1; 7 positions agree with TRBD1. This CDR3 has 18 residues. V was pared by 5 bases and J by 1 base, with 16 bases of the junction left unmatched. Per the germline V gene, CDR1 is MNHEY and CDR2 is SVGEGT. DNA for the CDR3: TGTGCCAGCAGTGGCTCTCAGGGACAGCTCATTTCGAACACTGAAGCTTTCTTT. Its translation: CASSGSQGQLISNTEAFF.

About this clone: The junction departs from the called germline gene at one end, perhaps through a read error. The chain links TRBV12-5 to TRBJ2-3; 9 positions agree with TRBD2. CDR1 is LGHNT, CDR2 FRNRAP, per germline. The CDR3 runs to 18 residues. This CDR3 is CASGLPLGLAGPTYTQYF. CDR3 in DNA: TGTGCTAGTGGTTTGCCGCTCGGCCTAGCGGGGCCCACATATACGCAGTATTTT.

The chain has TRBV19 and TRBJ2-1, with 11 bases identical to TRBD2. Germline-derived CDR1 and CDR2 are LNHDA and SQIVND (reference sequence). CDR3 length: 16 amino acids. The ends lost 5 bases at V and 5 bases at J; junction bases unmatched: 8. The CDR3: CASSALTSGVHNEQFF. CDR3 in DNA: TGTGCCAGTAGTGCCCTGACTAGCGGGGTTCACAATGAGCAGTTCTTC.

This clone was seen once. The chain joins TRBV6-6 to TRBJ1-6, with 9 positions matching TRBD1. Germline V lookup: CDR1 MNHNY, CDR2 SVGAGI (reference sequence). The ends lost 6 bases at V and 10 bases at J; junction bases unmatched: 25. This CDR3 comprises 20 residues. The CDR3 DNA sequence: TGTGCCAGCAGCTCCCCGTATCCGGGACAGGGATCGATGTTAGAGTCACCCCTCCACTTT. It is translated as CASSSPYPGQGSMLESPLHF.

This clone was counted only a few times. The chain carries TRBV7-2 and TRBJ2-7, with TRBD1 as a possible D gene (5 bases). Germline V gene sequence: CDR1 SGHTA, CDR2 FQGNSA. This CDR3 is 14 amino acids long. The V end lost 1 base, the J end lost 3 bases, and 10 bases lay between the germline ends. The CDR3 DNA reads as TGTGCCAGCAGCTTAGTCCCAGGGTACTACGAGCAGTACTTC. Amino acid sequence: CASSLVPGYYEQYF.

This clone was seen more than once but under ten times. The chain combines TRBV18 with TRBJ1-3, with D possibly being TRBD1 (5 bases). The CDR3 runs 15 residues. V dropped 1 base and J dropped 0 bases, with 7 bases sitting between them. Germline CDR1 KGHSH, CDR2 LQKENI. CDR3: CASSPLQDSGNTIYF. For the CDR3, the DNA is TGTGCCAGCTCACCACTACAGGACTCTGGAAACACCATATATTTT.

This clone was seen a few times. The gene calls are TRBV7-9 and TRBJ2-1; a weak D match, TRBD2 (7 bases). The germline gives CDR1 SEHNR, CDR2 FQNEAQ (reference sequence). The CDR3 loop spans 15 amino acids. The germline V and J ends were trimmed by 3 bases and 2 bases, with 11 bases remaining between them. Here the CDR3 DNA reads TGTGCCAGCAGCTTTGGGGGGGCCGCCTACAATGAGCAGTTCTTC. It encodes CASSFGGAAYNEQFF.

The CDR3: CASSSRVYGYTF. DNA of the CDR3: TGTGCCAGCAGTTCCCGGGTCTATGGCTACACCTTC. The rearrangement links TRBV28 to TRBJ1-2; D ambiguous. The length of the CDR3 is 12 residues. CDR1 and CDR2 from the germline V gene are MDHEN and SYDVKM. V was shortened by 4 bases and J by 4 bases, with 7 bases between the two germline ends.

The V call is TRBV18, the J call TRBJ1-1; TRBD1 might be the D (6 bases). Trimming left V 4 bases short and J 1 base short, with 13 bases between. This CDR3 is built from 15 residues. The germline V gene has CDR1 KGHSH and CDR2 LQKENI. This chain's CDR3 is CASSQRTDRNTEAFF. The CDR3, as DNA: TGTGCCAGCTCACAACGGACAGATAGGAACACTGAAGCTTTCTTT.

J is TRBJ1-1 and V is TRBV19; D perhaps matches TRBD1 (6 bases). The CDR3 covers 14 residues. CDR1 is LNHDA, CDR2 SQIVND, per germline (reference sequence). Between the trimmed V and J ends, which lost 7 bases and 2 bases, there was a span of 14 bases. Here the CDR3 reads CASTLSGANTEAFF. CDR3 nucleotides: TGTGCCAGTACCCTATCAGGGGCCAACACTGAAGCTTTCTTT.

The rearrangement joins TRBV7-9 to TRBJ1-3; D gene ambiguous. This CDR3 contains 16 residues. The germline gives CDR1 SEHNR, CDR2 FQNEAQ (reference sequence). V was pared by 1 base and J by 2 bases, with 12 bases between. The CDR3 nucleotides are TGTGCCAGCAGCTTAGTGGGCTCGAGGGCTGGAAACACCATATATTTT. Translating gives CASSLVGSRAGNTIYF.

The chain uses TRBV5-8 and TRBJ2-5, with D tentatively TRBD2 (5 bases). Trimming removed 2 bases from V and 5 bases from J, with 10 bases in between. The CDR3 has 13 amino acids. The germline V gene has CDR1 SGHTS and CDR2 YDEGEE. The CDR3 here is CASSFGVWETQYF. The CDR3, as DNA: TGTGCCAGCAGCTTCGGGGTTTGGGAGACCCAGTACTTC. Together with reference TRBV5-8 and TRBJ2-5, the CDR3 gives the full variable domain: EAGVTQSPTHLIKTRGQQATLRCSPISGHTSVYWYQQALGLGLQFLLWYDEGEERNRGNFPPRFSGRQFPNYSSELNVNALELEDSALYLCASSFGVWETQYFGPGTRLLVL.

The CDR3 DNA reads TGTGCCAGCATAGGGGCCGGGCAGGGGCGTTTCGGGGAGCTGTTTTTT. Its protein is CASIGAGQGRFGELFF. The genes are TRBV28 and TRBJ2-2; possibly TRBD1 for D (6 bases). V lost 7 bases to trimming and J lost 7 bases, with 22 bases between them. CDR1 and CDR2 from the germline V gene are MDHEN and SYDVKM. The CDR3 is made up of 16 amino acids.

The chain links TRBV28 to TRBJ1-2, with D possibly being TRBD1 (6 bases). Germline CDR1 reads MDHEN; CDR2 reads SYDVKM. The ends were cut back, 5 bases at V and 8 bases at J, with 12 bases in the middle. There are 12 residues in the CDR3. The CDR3: CASSPQGLGYTF. The CDR3 DNA reads TGTGCCAGCAGTCCGCAGGGGCTCGGCTACACCTTC.

V gene TRBV7-3 combines with J gene TRBJ2-1; 11 bases align to TRBD2. The germline gives CDR1 SGHTA, CDR2 FQGTGA. This CDR3 is built from 17 residues. Trimming removed 1 base from V and 4 bases from J; junction bases left unmatched: 6. This CDR3 reads CASSLMGGLAAYNEQFF. The CDR3 DNA is TGTGCCAGCAGCTTAATGGGGGGACTAGCGGCGTACAATGAGCAGTTCTTC.

The V and J genes are TRBV3-1 (or the pseudogene TRBV3-2) and TRBJ2-1, with TRBD1 identical over 7 bases. Germline-derived CDR1 and CDR2 are LGHDT and YNNKEL (reference sequence). The J segment lost 4 bases and the V segment lost 3 bases, leaving 3 bases of the junction unmatched. The CDR3 runs 14 residues. The CDR3 DNA follows: TGTGCCAGCAGCCATGGACAGGATTACAATGAGCAGTTCTTC. Its protein is CASSHGQDYNEQFF.

This chain connects TRBV18 to TRBJ1-2, with 9 bases lining up with TRBD1. V lost 5 bases to trimming and J lost 2 bases; unmatched junction nucleotides: 12. The length of the CDR3 is 17 residues. Germline CDR1 KGHSH, CDR2 LQKENI. The CDR3 spells CASSVNMPGQGNYGYTF. In nucleotides, the CDR3 is TGTGCCAGCTCAGTTAACATGCCGGGACAGGGCAACTATGGCTACACCTTC. The full variable domain, with the rest looked up from reference TRBV18 and TRBJ1-2, is NAGVMQNPRHLVRRRGQEARLRCSPMKGHSHVYWYRQLPEEGLKFMVYLQKENIIDESGMPKERFSAEFPKEGPSILRIQQVVRGDSAAYFCASSVNMPGQGNYGYTFGSGTRLTVV.

The chain links TRBV3-1 (or the pseudogene TRBV3-2) to TRBJ2-3, with 11 bases identical to TRBD2. The J segment lost 5 bases and the V segment lost 4 bases, leaving 5 bases of the junction unmatched. CDR3 length: 15 amino acids. From germline, CDR1 is LGHDT and CDR2 YNNKEL (reference sequence). The CDR3 DNA reads TGTGCCAGCAGCCTTACCGGGACTAGCGGAGATACGCAGTATTTT. It encodes CASSLTGTSGDTQYF.